These 25 T cell receptor beta chains were sequenced from one sample in a study of cytomegalovirus exposure and HLA in healthy donors. PCR amplification relied on 60 Vbeta primers (plus 13 Jbeta primers). Profiled with immunoSEQ multiplex PCR; TCRdb holds only in-frame clones, not every one. The sample carries approximately 190,000 clones, 81% recorded once. The sample consisted of PBMCs. Receptors originate from a man aged 35 to 55 in good health and CMV-seropositive.

This sequence joins TRBV11-2 and TRBJ2-3; 14 bases line up with TRBD2. Germline CDR1 SGHAT, CDR2 FQNNGV. V shed 5 bases, J shed 5 bases, and the junction held 12 bases outside the gene matches. The CDR3 is made up of 18 amino acids. The CDR3 here is CASSPGTSGGRFGDTQYF. CDR3 bases: TGTGCCAGCAGCCCCGGGACTAGCGGGGGCCGATTTGGAGATACGCAGTATTTT.

J is TRBJ1-5 and V is TRBV27; tentative D call: TRBD1 (5 bases). Germline V gives CDR1 MNHEY, CDR2 SMNVEV (reference sequence). The CDR3 contains 18 residues. The V gene lost 6 bases and the J gene lost 7 bases, with 28 bases spanning the gap. The CDR3 sequence is CASRPNVGQGRFQQPQHF. The CDR3 DNA sequence: TGTGCCAGCAGACCCAATGTAGGTCAGGGAAGGTTTCAGCAGCCCCAGCATTTT.

CDR3 loop: CASSLAGQNYEQYF. As DNA, the CDR3 is TGTGCCAGCAGCTTAGCTGGCCAGAACTACGAGCAGTACTTC. V is TRBV7-8 and J is TRBJ2-7, with D uncertain. CDR3 length equals 14 residues. Trimming cost V 0 bases and J 3 bases, with 9 bases left between them. CDR1 is SGHVS, CDR2 FQNEAQ, per germline. Together with reference TRBV7-8 and TRBJ2-7, the CDR3 gives the full variable domain: GAGVSQSPRYKVAKRGQDVALRCDPISGHVSLFWYQQALGQGPEFLTYFQNEAQLDKSGLPSDRFFAERPEGSVSTLKIQRTQQEDSAVYLCASSLAGQNYEQYFGPGTRLTVT.

This sequence joins TRBV15 and TRBJ2-7; the match to TRBD2 covers 8 bases. J gave up 3 bases and V 0 bases, and 7 bases lay outside the gene matches. CDR1 is LNHNV, CDR2 YYDKDF, per germline (reference sequence). This CDR3 has 16 residues. The CDR3 reads CATSRDRREGRYEQYF. The CDR3 DNA sequence: TGTGCCACCAGCAGAGATAGACGGGAGGGCCGCTACGAGCAGTACTTC.

The gene calls are TRBV4-1 and TRBJ2-7; D uncertain. Germline V gene sequence: CDR1 MGHRA, CDR2 YSYEKL. V lost 1 base and J lost 3, with 13 bases in between. This CDR3 contains 15 residues. The CDR3 DNA is TGCGCCAGCAGCCAAGTTAGCAGTGCGGACTACGAGCAGTACTTC. Residues: CASSQVSSADYEQYF.

The rearrangement links TRBV9 to TRBJ2-5, with TRBD2 matching 13 bases. In germline, CDR1 is SGDLS, CDR2 YYNGEE. The CDR3 spans 18 residues. The ends lost 4 bases at V and 4 bases at J; junction bases unmatched: 13. The CDR3 loop reads CASSLGLAGAFYGETQYF. Written as DNA, the CDR3 is TGTGCCAGCAGCCTAGGACTAGCGGGGGCCTTCTACGGAGAGACCCAGTACTTC.

V usage is TRBV28 and J usage is TRBJ2-7; the D gene is possibly TRBD1 (6 bases). The V gene's germline CDR1 is MDHEN and CDR2 SYDVKM. This CDR3 has 13 residues. The V end was cut by 6 bases, the J end by 6 bases, with 15 bases between. For the CDR3, the DNA is TGTGCCAGCAGGGGGGCGCCAGAAGGCGAGCAGTACTTC. This sequence encodes CASRGAPEGEQYF. Full variable domain (remainder filled in from reference TRBV28 and TRBJ2-7): DVKVTQSSRYLVKRTGEKVFLECVQDMDHENMFWYRQDPGLGLRLIYFSYDVKMKEKGDIPEGYSVSREKKERFSLILESASTNQTSMYLCASRGAPEGEQYFGPGTRLTVT.

The rearrangement joins TRBV4-1 to TRBJ1-2; TRBD1 matches at 7 bases. This CDR3 spans 15 amino acids. CDR1 MGHRA and CDR2 YSYEKL come from the germline V gene. Unmatched junction bases numbered 11, after V lost 5 bases and J lost 5 bases. The chain's CDR3 is CASSVRTGEAYGYTF. CDR3 coding DNA: TGCGCCAGCAGCGTTCGGACAGGCGAAGCTTATGGCTACACCTTC.

The chain carries TRBV6-1 and TRBJ2-1; maybe TRBD1 (6 bases). CDR1 is MNHNS and CDR2 is SASEGT in the germline V gene. The CDR3 spans 16 residues. Trimming stripped 3 bases from V and 2 bases from J, with 14 bases between. This CDR3 reads CASSDNSGAPYNEQFF. DNA of the CDR3: TGTGCCAGCAGTGATAACTCAGGGGCGCCCTACAATGAGCAGTTCTTC.

As concerns this clone: At the DNA level, this CDR3 is encoded by other sequences in the same sample as well. This sequence joins TRBV5-1 and TRBJ2-5, with TRBD1 matching over 11 bases. This CDR3 has 16 amino acids. The junction had 2 bases not matched to a gene; V was cut back by 0 bases and J by 1 base. CDR1 SGHRS and CDR2 YFSETQ come from the germline V gene. The CDR3 is CASSLGDRGSQETQYF. CDR3 DNA: TGCGCCAGCAGCTTGGGGGACAGGGGGTCCCAAGAGACCCAGTACTTC.

The rearrangement joins TRBV5-6 to TRBJ2-7, with TRBD2 identical over 13 bases. The length of the CDR3 is 15 residues. CDR1 and CDR2 from the germline V gene are SGHDT and YYEEEE. Trimming removed 4 bases from V and 2 bases from J; junction bases left unmatched: 3. The CDR3 loop is CASSPGTSGTYEQYF. The CDR3 nucleotides read TGTGCCAGCAGCCCGGGGACTAGCGGGACCTACGAGCAGTACTTC.

The chain employs TRBV2 and TRBJ1-5, with D hard to call. The CDR3 contains 14 residues. V lost 4 bases, J lost 5 bases, and 12 bases lay in between. Germline loops: CDR1 SNHLY, CDR2 FYNNEI. The CDR3, as DNA: TGTGCCAGCAGTGCCTGGGCGCCAGATCAGCCCCAGCATTTT. Encoded protein: CASSAWAPDQPQHF.

J is TRBJ2-5 and V is TRBV9, with 7 bases fitting TRBD2. The CDR3 runs 16 residues. Germline assignment: CDR1 SGDLS and CDR2 YYNGEE. With V trimmed by 3 bases and J by 4 bases, 12 bases remained unmatched. The CDR3 DNA is TGTGCCAGCAGCGAAGCCCCGATTAGCGGGTTAGAGACCCAGTACTTC. The encoded protein is CASSEAPISGLETQYF. The whole variable domain, remainder taken from reference TRBV9 and TRBJ2-5, is DSGVTQTPKHLITATGQRVTLRCSPRSGDLSVYWYQQSLDQGLQFLIQYYNGEERAKGNILERFSAQQFPDLHSELNLSSLELGDSALYFCASSEAPISGLETQYFGPGTRLLVL.

The rearrangement uses TRBV5-4 and TRBJ1-5; 7 nucleotides agree with TRBD1. CDR1 and CDR2 from the germline V gene are SGHNT and YYREEE (reference sequence). Trimming took 2 bases from V and 4 from J; bases not matched to a gene: 3. CDR3 size: 14 residues. The CDR3 loop is CASSFGTANQPQHF. The CDR3 DNA follows: TGTGCCAGCAGCTTCGGGACAGCAAATCAGCCCCAGCATTTT. The variable domain in full, with the rest retrieved from reference TRBV5-4 and TRBJ1-5, is ETGVTQSPTHLIKTRGQQVTLRCSSQSGHNTVSWYQQALGQGPQFIFQYYREEENGRGNFPPRFSGLQFPNYSSELNVNALELDDSALYLCASSFGTANQPQHFGDGTRLSIL.

The sample holds one count of this clone. The rearrangement uses TRBV5-1 and TRBJ2-7; tentative D call: TRBD1 (9 bases). The CDR3 is 15 amino acids. The V gene's germline CDR1 is SGHRS and CDR2 YFSETQ. V was clipped by 4 bases and J by 1 base, with 15 bases between them. This chain's CDR3 is CASSPGGTGSYEQYF. CDR3 nucleotide sequence: TGCGCCAGCAGCCCGGGGGGGACAGGGTCCTACGAGCAGTACTTC. Variable domain in full (rest from reference TRBV5-1 and TRBJ2-7): KAGVTQTPRYLIKTRGQQVTLSCSPISGHRSVSWYQQTPGQGLQFLFEYFSETQRNKGNFPGRFSGRQFSNSRSEMNVSTLELGDSALYLCASSPGGTGSYEQYFGPGTRLTVT.

The V call is TRBV5-4, the J call TRBJ1-2; no definite D call. Trimming removed 0 bases from V and 5 bases from J, with 14 bases in between. This CDR3 is 15 amino acids long. Germline CDR1 SGHNT, CDR2 YYREEE (reference sequence). This CDR3 reads CASSLGGSEGYGYTF. CDR3 sequence (DNA): TGTGCCAGCAGCTTGGGCGGGAGCGAAGGGTATGGCTACACCTTC. Using reference TRBV5-4 and TRBJ1-2 for the parts outside the CDR3, the full variable domain is ETGVTQSPTHLIKTRGQQVTLRCSSQSGHNTVSWYQQALGQGPQFIFQYYREEENGRGNFPPRFSGLQFPNYSSELNVNALELDDSALYLCASSLGGSEGYGYTFGSGTRLTVV.

The V call is TRBV5-4, the J call TRBJ1-2, with 8 positions matching TRBD1. CDR3 length: 13 amino acids. The germline gives CDR1 SGHNT, CDR2 YYREEE (reference sequence). V lost 4 bases and J lost 3; bases outside the gene matches: 2. Here the CDR3 reads CASSTGQDYGYTF. Here the CDR3 DNA reads TGTGCCAGCAGCACGGGACAGGACTATGGCTACACCTTC.

The gene calls are TRBV6-1 and TRBJ2-7; 7 positions agree with TRBD1. The trim removed 7 bases at V and 0 bases at J, leaving 6 bases unmatched. Germline-derived CDR1 and CDR2 are MNHNS and SASEGT. CDR3 size: 14 residues. The CDR3 is CASNNRGDSYEQYF. The CDR3 DNA sequence: TGTGCCAGCAATAACAGGGGAGACTCCTACGAGCAGTACTTC.

The chain carries TRBV7-3 and TRBJ2-2; D gene uncertain. The germline gives CDR1 SGHTA, CDR2 FQGTGA. The CDR3 contains 14 residues. Trimming removed 0 bases at V and 4 bases at J, with 6 bases between. The CDR3, as DNA: TGTGCCAGCAGCTTAACACCGGGCACCGGGGAGCTGTTTTTT. This codes for CASSLTPGTGELFF.

The chain is built from TRBV5-1 and TRBJ2-1; 7 bases match TRBD1. Germline CDR1 and CDR2: SGHRS and YFSETQ. The CDR3 loop spans 14 amino acids. J lost 6 bases, V lost 3 bases, and 6 bases had no gene match. The CDR3: CASSSGTEANEQFF. CDR3 DNA: TGCGCCAGCAGCTCCGGGACAGAGGCCAATGAGCAGTTCTTC.

The chain combines TRBV29-1 with TRBJ2-7; 12 bases are a match to TRBD2. The CDR3 spans 14 residues. CDR1 is SQVTM and CDR2 is ANQGSEA in the germline V gene. V shed 1 base, J shed 5 bases, and the junction held 3 bases outside the gene matches. CDR3 nucleotides: TGCAGCGTTGAAGGGACTAGCGGGACAGACGAGCAGTACTTC. Translated, it gives CSVEGTSGTDEQYF.

The chain combines TRBV4-2 with TRBJ1-4; possibly TRBD1 for D (6 bases). The CDR3 is 15 residues long. Germline CDR1 and CDR2: LGHNA and YNFKEQ. Trimming removed 5 bases from V and 3 bases from J, with 13 bases in between. The CDR3 is CASSFHRAANEKLFF. The CDR3, as DNA: TGTGCCAGCAGCTTCCACAGGGCGGCTAATGAAAAACTGTTTTTT.

The rearrangement links TRBV5-4 to TRBJ2-7; 7 positions match TRBD1. Germline trimming cut 2 bases from V and 0 bases from J; bases unmatched to any gene: 5. In germline, CDR1 is SGHNT, CDR2 YYREEE (reference sequence). There are 15 residues in the CDR3. The CDR3 is CASSFGRDSSYEQYF. The CDR3 bases are TGTGCCAGCAGCTTTGGCAGGGACAGCTCCTACGAGCAGTACTTC.

This clone was seen a handful of times. V is TRBV6-6 and J is TRBJ2-7; D might be TRBD2 (7 bases). Trimming cost V 2 bases and J 6 bases, with 17 bases left between them. The CDR3 consists of 15 residues. In germline, CDR1 is MNHNY, CDR2 SVGAGI (reference sequence). CDR3 sequence: CASSYGRGRAPEQYF. CDR3 nucleotide sequence: TGTGCCAGCAGTTACGGGCGGGGGCGGGCTCCCGAGCAGTACTTC.

In this sample, this clone turned up a few times. This chain connects TRBV4-1 to TRBJ2-7; TRBD1 matches 7 bases. The J segment lost 0 bases and the V segment lost 0 bases, leaving 5 bases of the junction unmatched. The length of the CDR3 is 16 residues. Per germline, CDR1 MGHRA and CDR2 YSYEKL. The CDR3 DNA is TGCGCCAGCAGCCAAGATCGGACAGGTGCCTCCTACGAGCAGTACTTC. Amino acids: CASSQDRTGASYEQYF.